This note documents a single T cell receptor beta chain sequence. Its antigen is not known. CDR1 GTSNPN and CDR2 SVGIG come from the germline V gene (reference sequence). CDR3 length equals 13 residues. J gave up 6 bases and V 8 bases, and 7 bases lay outside the gene matches. This record belongs to a study of Ad26.COV2.S vaccination and SARS-CoV-2 variants. Overall study context: Ad26.COV2.S was injected intramuscularly once or twice, 56 days apart.

Some clones are missing from TCRdb's copy, which holds only in-frame ones; the method was immunoSEQ multiplex PCR. The top ten clones hold about 8% of a sample with about 380,000 clones, roughly 80% of them seen once. Treatment here: around 19 received Ad26.COV2.S at low or high dose, single or two shots; 5 received placebo; per-sample allocation not given. Samples came from day 63 after the first vaccine or placebo injection. An adult aged 18-55 years in Boston served as the donor. The study's findings and limits: People who got the vaccine or the placebo had similar non-spike TCR breadth.

This chain links TRBV30 with TRBJ1-6, with 7 nucleotides matching TRBD1. This sequence was found in a person aged 18 to 59 who received the Ad26.COV2.S COVID-19 vaccine or a placebo. The specimen was peripheral blood, collected in a trial of Ad26.COV2.S vaccine versus placebo. The CDR3 loop is CATDRALNSPLHF. The CDR3 coding sequence is TGTGCCACTGACAGGGCGCTTAATTCACCCCTCCACTTT.